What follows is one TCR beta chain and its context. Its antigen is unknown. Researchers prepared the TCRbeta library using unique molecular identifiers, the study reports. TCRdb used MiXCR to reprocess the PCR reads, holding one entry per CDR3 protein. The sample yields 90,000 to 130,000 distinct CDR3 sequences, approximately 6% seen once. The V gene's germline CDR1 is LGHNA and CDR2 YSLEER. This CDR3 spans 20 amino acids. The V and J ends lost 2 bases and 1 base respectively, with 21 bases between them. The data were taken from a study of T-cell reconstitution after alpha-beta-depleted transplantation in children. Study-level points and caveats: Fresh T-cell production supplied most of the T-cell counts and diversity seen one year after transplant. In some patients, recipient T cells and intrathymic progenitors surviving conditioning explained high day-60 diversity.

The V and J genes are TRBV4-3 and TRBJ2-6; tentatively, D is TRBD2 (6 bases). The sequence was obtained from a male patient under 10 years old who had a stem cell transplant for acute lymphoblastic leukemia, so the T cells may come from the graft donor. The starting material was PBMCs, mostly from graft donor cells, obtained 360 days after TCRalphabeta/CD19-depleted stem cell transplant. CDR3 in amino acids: CASSQYSVLASLSGANVLTF. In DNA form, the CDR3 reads TGCGCCAGCAGCCAATACTCGGTACTAGCTTCTTTATCTGGGGCCAACGTCCTGACTTTC.